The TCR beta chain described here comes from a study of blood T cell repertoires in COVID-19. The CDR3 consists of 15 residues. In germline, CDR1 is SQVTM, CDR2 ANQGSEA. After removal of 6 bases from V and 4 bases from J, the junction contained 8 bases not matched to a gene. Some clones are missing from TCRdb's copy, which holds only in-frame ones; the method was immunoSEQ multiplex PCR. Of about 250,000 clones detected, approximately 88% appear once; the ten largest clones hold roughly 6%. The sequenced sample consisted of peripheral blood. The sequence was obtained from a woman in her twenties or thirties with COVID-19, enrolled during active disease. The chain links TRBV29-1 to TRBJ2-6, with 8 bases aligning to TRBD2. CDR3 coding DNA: TGCAGCGTCGTAGCGGGAACATCAGGGGCCAACGTCCTGACTTTC. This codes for CSVVAGTSGANVLTF.